This TCR beta chain came from a study of molecular identifiers for immune sequencing clone quantification. Study overall: In replicates, the authors split RNA from about 19,000 or 110,000 naive CD8 cells five ways and sequenced four.

TCRdb processed the PCR reads anew with MiXCR; each CDR3 protein has one entry. The repertoire holds some 320,000 distinct CDR3 sequences, with roughly 23% as singletons. In its sample, this clonotype was seen many times. CDR3 length equals 13 residues. Trimming took 6 bases from V and 0 from J, leaving 6 bases between them. This chain links TRBV12-3 or TRBV12-4 with TRBJ1-5, with D unclear. The receptor comes from a human donor in good health. Some libraries in this study had Jurkat cell RNA spiked in. The specimen was naive CD8+ T cells from blood, with Jurkat cell RNA spiked in. Subset of the sample: FACS-sorted CD8+CD4-CCR7+CD45RA+ naive T cells. CDR3 sequence reads: CASSRYSNQPQHF. CDR3 sequence (DNA): TGTGCCAGCAGCAGATATAGCAATCAGCCCCAGCATTTT.